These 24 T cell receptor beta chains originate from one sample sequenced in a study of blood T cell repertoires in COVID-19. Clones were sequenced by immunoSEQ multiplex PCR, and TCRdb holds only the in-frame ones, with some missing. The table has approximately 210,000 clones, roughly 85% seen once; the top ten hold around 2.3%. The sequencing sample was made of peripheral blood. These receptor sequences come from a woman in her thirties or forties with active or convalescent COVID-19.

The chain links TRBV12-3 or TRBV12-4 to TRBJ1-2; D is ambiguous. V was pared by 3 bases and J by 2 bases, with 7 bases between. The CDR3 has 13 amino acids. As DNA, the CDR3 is TGTGCCAGCAGTTTGAACAGAAACTATGGCTACACCTTC. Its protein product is CASSLNRNYGYTF.

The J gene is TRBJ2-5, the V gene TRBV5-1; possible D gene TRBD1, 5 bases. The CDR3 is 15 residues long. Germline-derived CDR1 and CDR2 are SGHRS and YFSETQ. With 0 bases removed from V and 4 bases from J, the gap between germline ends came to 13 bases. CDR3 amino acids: CASSLDGRATETQYF. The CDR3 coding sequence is TGCGCCAGCAGCTTGGATGGCAGGGCAACAGAGACCCAGTACTTC.

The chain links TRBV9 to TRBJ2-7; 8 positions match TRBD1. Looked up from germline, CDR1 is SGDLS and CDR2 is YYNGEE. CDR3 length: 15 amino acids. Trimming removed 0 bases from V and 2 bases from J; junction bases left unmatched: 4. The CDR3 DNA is TGTGCCAGCAGCGTAGCGGGACAGGTCCCCTACGAGCAGTACTTC. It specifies CASSVAGQVPYEQYF. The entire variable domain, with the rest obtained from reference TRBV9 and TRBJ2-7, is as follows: DSGVTQTPKHLITATGQRVTLRCSPRSGDLSVYWYQQSLDQGLQFLIQYYNGEERAKGNILERFSAQQFPDLHSELNLSSLELGDSALYFCASSVAGQVPYEQYFGPGTRLTVT.

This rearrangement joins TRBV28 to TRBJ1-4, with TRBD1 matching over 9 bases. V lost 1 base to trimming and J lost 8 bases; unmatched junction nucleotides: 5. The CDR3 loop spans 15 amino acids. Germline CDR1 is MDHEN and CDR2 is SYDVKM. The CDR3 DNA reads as TGTGCCAGCAGTTTATTGACAGGGGGGAACGAAAAACTGTTTTTT. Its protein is CASSLLTGGNEKLFF.

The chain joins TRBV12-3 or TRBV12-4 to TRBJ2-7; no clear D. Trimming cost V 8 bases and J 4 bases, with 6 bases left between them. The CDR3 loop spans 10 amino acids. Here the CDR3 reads CASGTYEQYF. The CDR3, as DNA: TGTGCCAGCGGTACTTACGAGCAGTACTTC.

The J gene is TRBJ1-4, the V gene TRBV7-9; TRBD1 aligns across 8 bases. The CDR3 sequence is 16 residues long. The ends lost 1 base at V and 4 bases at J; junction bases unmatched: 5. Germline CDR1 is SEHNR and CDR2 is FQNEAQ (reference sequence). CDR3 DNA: TGTGCCAGCAGCTTAGACGGACAGGGTAATAATGAAAAACTGTTTTTT. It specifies CASSLDGQGNNEKLFF.

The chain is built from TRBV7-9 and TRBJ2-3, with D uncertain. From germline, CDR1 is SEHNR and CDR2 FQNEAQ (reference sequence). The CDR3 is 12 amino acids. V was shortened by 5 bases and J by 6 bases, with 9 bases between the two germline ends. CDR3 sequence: CASSLSGDTQYF. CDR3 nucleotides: TGTGCCAGCAGCCTCTCCGGGGATACGCAGTATTTT. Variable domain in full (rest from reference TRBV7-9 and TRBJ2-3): DTGVSQNPRHKITKRGQNVTFRCDPISEHNRLYWYRQTLGQGPEFLTYFQNEAQLEKSRLLSDRFSAERPKGSFSTLEIQRTEQGDSAMYLCASSLSGDTQYFGPGTRLTVL.

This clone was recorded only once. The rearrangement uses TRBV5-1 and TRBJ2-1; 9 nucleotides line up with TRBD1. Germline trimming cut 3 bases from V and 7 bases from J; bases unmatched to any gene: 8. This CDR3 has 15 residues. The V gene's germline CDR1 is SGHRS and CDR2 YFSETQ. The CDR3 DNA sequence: TGCGCCAGCAGCTCGGGACAGGGACATCTTAATGAGCAGTTCTTC. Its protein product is CASSSGQGHLNEQFF. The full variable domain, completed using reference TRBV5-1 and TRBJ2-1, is KAGVTQTPRYLIKTRGQQVTLSCSPISGHRSVSWYQQTPGQGLQFLFEYFSETQRNKGNFPGRFSGRQFSNSRSEMNVSTLELGDSALYLCASSSGQGHLNEQFFGPGTRLTVL.

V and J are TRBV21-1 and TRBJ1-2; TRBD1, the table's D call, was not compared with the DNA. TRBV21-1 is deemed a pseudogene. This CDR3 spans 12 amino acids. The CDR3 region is CASSKGRGARTF. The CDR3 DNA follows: TGTGCCAGCAGCAAAGGTAGGGGCGCTCGGACCTTC.

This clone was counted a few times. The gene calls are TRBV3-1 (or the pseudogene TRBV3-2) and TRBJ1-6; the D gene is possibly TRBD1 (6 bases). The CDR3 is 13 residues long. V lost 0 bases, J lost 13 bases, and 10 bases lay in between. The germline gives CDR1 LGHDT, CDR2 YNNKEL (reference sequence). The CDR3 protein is CASSQDKGVPLHF. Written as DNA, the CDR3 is TGTGCCAGCAGCCAAGATAAGGGGGTTCCCCTCCACTTT.

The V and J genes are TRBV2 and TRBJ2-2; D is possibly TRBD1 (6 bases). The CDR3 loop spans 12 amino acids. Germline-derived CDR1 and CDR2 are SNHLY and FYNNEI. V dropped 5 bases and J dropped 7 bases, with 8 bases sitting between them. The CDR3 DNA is TGTGCCAGCAGTAAGGACAGCGGGGAGCTGTTTTTT. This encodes CASSKDSGELFF.

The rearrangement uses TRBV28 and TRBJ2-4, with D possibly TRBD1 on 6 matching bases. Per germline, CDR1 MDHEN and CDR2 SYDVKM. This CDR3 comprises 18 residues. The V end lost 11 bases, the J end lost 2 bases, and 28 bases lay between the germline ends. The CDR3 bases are TGTGCCTCCAAGGCCTCAGGGGACGACCTGATATCCAAAAACATTCAGTACTTC. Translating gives CASKASGDDLISKNIQYF.

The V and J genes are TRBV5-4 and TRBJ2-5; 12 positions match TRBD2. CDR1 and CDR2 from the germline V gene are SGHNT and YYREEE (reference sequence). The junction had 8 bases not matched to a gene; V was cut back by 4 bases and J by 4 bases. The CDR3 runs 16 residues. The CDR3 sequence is CASSRKTSGRSETQYF. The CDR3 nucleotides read TGTGCCAGCAGCCGTAAGACTAGCGGGAGATCAGAGACCCAGTACTTC. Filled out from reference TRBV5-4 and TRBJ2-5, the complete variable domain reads ETGVTQSPTHLIKTRGQQVTLRCSSQSGHNTVSWYQQALGQGPQFIFQYYREEENGRGNFPPRFSGLQFPNYSSELNVNALELDDSALYLCASSRKTSGRSETQYFGPGTRLLVL.

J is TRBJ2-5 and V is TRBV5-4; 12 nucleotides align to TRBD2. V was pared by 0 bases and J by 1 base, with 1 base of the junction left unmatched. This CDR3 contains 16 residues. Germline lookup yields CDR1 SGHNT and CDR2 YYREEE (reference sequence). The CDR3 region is CASSLGLAGVQETQYF. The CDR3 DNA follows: TGTGCCAGCAGCTTGGGACTAGCGGGGGTCCAAGAGACCCAGTACTTC.

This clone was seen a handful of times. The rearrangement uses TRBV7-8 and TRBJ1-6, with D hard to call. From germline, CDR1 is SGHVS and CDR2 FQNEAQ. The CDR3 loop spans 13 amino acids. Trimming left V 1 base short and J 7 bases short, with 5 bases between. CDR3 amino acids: CASSLGQNSPLHF. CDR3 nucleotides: TGTGCCAGCAGCTTAGGGCAGAATTCACCCCTCCACTTT. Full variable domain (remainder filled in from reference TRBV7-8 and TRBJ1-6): GAGVSQSPRYKVAKRGQDVALRCDPISGHVSLFWYQQALGQGPEFLTYFQNEAQLDKSGLPSDRFFAERPEGSVSTLKIQRTQQEDSAVYLCASSLGQNSPLHFGNGTRLTVT.

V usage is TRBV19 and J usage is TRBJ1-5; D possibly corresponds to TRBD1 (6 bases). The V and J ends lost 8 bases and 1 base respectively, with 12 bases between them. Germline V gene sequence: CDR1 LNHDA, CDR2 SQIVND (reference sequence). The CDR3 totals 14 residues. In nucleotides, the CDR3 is TGTGCCAGTCGGCCGGGACAAAGCAATCAGCCCCAGCATTTT. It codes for CASRPGQSNQPQHF.

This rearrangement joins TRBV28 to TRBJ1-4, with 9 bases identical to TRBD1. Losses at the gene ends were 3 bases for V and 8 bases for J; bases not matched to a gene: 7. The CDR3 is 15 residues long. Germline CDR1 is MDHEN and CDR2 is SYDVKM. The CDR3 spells CASSLTGTGWEKLFF. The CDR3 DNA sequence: TGTGCCAGCAGTTTGACCGGGACAGGGTGGGAAAAACTGTTTTTT.

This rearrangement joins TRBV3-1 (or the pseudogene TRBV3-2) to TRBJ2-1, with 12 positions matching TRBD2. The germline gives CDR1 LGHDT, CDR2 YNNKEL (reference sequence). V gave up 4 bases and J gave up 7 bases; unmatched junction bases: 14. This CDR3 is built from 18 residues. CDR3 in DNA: TGTGCCAGCAGCCCCAAGCTTCTTACTAGCGGGAGGCAAAATGAGCAGTTCTTC. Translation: CASSPKLLTSGRQNEQFF.

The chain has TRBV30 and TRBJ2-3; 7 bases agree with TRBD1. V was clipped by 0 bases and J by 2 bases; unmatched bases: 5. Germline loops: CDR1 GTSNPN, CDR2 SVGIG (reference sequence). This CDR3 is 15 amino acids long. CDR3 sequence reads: CAWSVGGTVTDTQYF. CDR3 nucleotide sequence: TGTGCCTGGAGTGTTGGTGGGACAGTCACAGATACGCAGTATTTT.

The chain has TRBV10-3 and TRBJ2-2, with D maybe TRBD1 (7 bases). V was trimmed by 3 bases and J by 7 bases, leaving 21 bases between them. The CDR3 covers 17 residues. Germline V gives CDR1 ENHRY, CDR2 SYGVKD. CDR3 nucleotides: TGTGCCATCAGTGAACCAAGACAGGGCGGGGACCTCGGGGAGCTGTTTTTT. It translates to CAISEPRQGGDLGELFF.

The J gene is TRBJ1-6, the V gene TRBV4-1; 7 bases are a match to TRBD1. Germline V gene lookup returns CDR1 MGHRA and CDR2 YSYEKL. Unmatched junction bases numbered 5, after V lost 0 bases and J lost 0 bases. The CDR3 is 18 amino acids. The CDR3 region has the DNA TGCGCCAGCAGCCAAGAGGGCAGGGGGAGCTCCTATAATTCACCCCTCCACTTT. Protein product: CASSQEGRGSSYNSPLHF.

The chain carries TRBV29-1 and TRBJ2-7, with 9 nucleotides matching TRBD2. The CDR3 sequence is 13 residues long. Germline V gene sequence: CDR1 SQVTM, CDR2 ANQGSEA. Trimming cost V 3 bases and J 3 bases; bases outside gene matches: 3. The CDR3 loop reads CSVDVREGYEQYF. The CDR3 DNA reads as TGCAGCGTTGATGTGCGGGAGGGCTACGAGCAGTACTTC.

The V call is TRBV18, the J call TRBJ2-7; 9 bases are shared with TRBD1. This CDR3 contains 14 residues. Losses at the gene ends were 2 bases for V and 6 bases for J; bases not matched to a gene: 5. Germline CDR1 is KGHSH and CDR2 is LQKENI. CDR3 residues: CASSPRTGAAEQYF. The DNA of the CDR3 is TGTGCCAGCTCACCAAGGACAGGGGCGGCCGAGCAGTACTTC.

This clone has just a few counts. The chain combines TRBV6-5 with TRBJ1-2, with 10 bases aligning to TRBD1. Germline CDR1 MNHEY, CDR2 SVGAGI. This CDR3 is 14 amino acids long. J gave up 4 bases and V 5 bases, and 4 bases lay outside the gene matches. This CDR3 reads CASSPGDRGYGYTF. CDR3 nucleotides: TGTGCCAGCAGTCCCGGGGACAGGGGCTATGGCTACACCTTC.